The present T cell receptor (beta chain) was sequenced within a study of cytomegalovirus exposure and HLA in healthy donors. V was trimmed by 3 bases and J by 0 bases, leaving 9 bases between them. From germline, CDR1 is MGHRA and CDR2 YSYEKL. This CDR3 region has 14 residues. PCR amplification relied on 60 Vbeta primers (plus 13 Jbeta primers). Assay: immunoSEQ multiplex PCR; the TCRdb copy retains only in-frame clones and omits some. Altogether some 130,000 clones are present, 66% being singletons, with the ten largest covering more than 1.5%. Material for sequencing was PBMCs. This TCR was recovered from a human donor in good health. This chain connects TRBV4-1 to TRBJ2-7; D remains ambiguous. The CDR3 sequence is CASSHDKDSYEQYF. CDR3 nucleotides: TGCGCCAGCAGCCATGACAAGGACTCCTACGAGCAGTACTTC.